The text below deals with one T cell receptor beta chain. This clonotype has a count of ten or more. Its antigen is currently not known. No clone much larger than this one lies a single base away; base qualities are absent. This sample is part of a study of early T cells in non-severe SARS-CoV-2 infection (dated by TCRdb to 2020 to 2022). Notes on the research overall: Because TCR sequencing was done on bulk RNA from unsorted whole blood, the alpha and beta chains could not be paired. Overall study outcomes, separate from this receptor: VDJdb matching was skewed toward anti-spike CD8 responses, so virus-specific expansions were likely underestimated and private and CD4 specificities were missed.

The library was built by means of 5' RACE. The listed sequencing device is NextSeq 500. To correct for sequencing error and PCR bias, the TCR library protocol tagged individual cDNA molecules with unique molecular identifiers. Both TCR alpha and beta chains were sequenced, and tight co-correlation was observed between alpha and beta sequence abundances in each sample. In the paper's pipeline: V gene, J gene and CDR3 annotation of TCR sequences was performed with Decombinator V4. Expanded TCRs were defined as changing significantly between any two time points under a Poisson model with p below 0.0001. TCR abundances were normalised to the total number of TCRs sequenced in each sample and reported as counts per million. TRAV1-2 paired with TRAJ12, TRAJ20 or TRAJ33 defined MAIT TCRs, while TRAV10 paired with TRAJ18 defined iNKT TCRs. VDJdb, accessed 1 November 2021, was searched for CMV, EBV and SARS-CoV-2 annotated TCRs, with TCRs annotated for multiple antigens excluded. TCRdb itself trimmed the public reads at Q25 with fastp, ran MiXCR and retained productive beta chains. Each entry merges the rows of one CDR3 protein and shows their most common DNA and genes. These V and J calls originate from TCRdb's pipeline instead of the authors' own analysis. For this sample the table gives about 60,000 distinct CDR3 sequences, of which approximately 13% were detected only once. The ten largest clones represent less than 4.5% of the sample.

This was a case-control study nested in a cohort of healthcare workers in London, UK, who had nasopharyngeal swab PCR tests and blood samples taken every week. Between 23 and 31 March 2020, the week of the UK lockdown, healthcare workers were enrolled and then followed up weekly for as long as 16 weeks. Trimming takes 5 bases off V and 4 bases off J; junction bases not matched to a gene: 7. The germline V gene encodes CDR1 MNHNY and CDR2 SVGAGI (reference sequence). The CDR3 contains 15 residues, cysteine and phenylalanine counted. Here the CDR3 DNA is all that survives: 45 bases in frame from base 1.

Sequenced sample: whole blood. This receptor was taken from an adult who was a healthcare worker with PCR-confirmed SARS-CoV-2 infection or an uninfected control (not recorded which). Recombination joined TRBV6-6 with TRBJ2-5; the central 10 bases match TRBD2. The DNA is TGTGCCAGCAGTACCGGACTAGCGGATCGAGAGACCCAGTACTTC. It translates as CASSTGLADRETQYF.